Each of the 31 T cell receptor beta chains below was sequenced from the same sample in a study of T cell responses to AZD1222 COVID-19 vaccine. Method: immunoSEQ multiplex PCR; TCRdb's copy keeps in-frame clones and lacks some. In the table there are over 150,000 clones, roughly nine tenths of which are singletons. The source material was peripheral blood, sampled 28 days after the second AZD1222 dose. The receptors here all came from an adult who received the AZD1222 COVID-19 vaccine.

The rearrangement joins TRBV11-1 to TRBJ2-7, with D tentatively TRBD1 (5 bases). Trimming took off 5 bases at V and 6 bases at J, with 23 bases between the two ends. Germline loops: CDR1 SGHAT, CDR2 FQDESV (reference sequence). The CDR3 is made up of 16 amino acids. This CDR3 reads CASSINSRALYPEQYF. The CDR3 bases are TGTGCCAGCAGCATCAATAGCAGGGCCTTATATCCCGAGCAGTACTTC.

This clone appeared once. The rearrangement links TRBV9 to TRBJ1-2; 9 nucleotides line up with TRBD1. The CDR3 has 14 amino acids. Germline trimming cut 4 bases from V and 6 bases from J; bases unmatched to any gene: 7. The germline V gene has CDR1 SGDLS and CDR2 YYNGEE. CDR3 sequence reads: CASSLQTGGNGYTF. As DNA, the CDR3 is TGTGCCAGCAGCCTACAGACAGGGGGGAATGGCTACACCTTC.

This clone has a single count. This chain uses TRBV7-6 with TRBJ1-5; D unclear. CDR3 length: 15 residues. Germline V gene data show CDR1 as SGHVS and CDR2 as FNYEAQ. V lost 5 bases to trimming and J lost 2 bases, with 13 bases between them. The CDR3 DNA sequence: TGTGCCAGCAGCGAATTCCCTGATGGCAATCAGCCCCAGCATTTT. It codes for CASSEFPDGNQPQHF.

V gene TRBV2 combines with J gene TRBJ1-1; D not resolved. This CDR3 is built from 12 residues. V shed 5 bases and J shed 1 base, with 5 bases lying between them. The germline CDR1 and CDR2 sequences are SNHLY and FYNNEI. The CDR3: CASSRENTEAFF. The CDR3 DNA reads TGTGCCAGCAGTCGGGAGAACACTGAAGCTTTCTTT.

The gene calls are TRBV19 and TRBJ1-1, with no clear D. This CDR3 has 13 residues. Trimming left V 7 bases short and J 0 bases short, with 9 bases between. Germline V CDR1 and CDR2: LNHDA, SQIVND (reference sequence). In DNA form, the CDR3 reads TGTGCCAGTAATCCAGGTTTGAACACTGAAGCTTTCTTT. This translates into CASNPGLNTEAFF.

The chain has TRBV4-1 and TRBJ2-7; TRBD1 aligns across 7 bases. V lost 4 bases and J lost 3; bases outside the gene matches: 12. The CDR3 is 16 amino acids. CDR1 and CDR2 (germline): MGHRA, YSYEKL. The CDR3 DNA reads TGCGCCAGCAGCCCCTCGGGAACAGGGGCAAGCTACGAGCAGTACTTC. It is translated as CASSPSGTGASYEQYF.

V usage is TRBV6-1 and J usage is TRBJ1-4; D unresolved. V lost 1 base and J 6 bases, leaving 12 bases between the germline ends. The germline V gene has CDR1 MNHNS and CDR2 SASEGT. This CDR3 comprises 15 residues. As DNA, the CDR3 is TGTGCCAGCAGTGAAGGTGTGTGGGAGGATGAAAAACTGTTTTTT. Its protein is CASSEGVWEDEKLFF.

CDR3 nucleotides: TGTGCCAGCAGTTTAGCGGCCTATTATGGCTACACCTTC. This translates into CASSLAAYYGYTF. This sequence joins TRBV12-3 or TRBV12-4 and TRBJ1-2; no clear D gene. V was cut by 0 bases and J by 5 bases, with 7 bases left in between. CDR3 length: 13 residues.

This rearrangement joins TRBV24-1 to TRBJ1-4; D remains unclear. The CDR3 sequence is 16 residues long. The germline V gene encodes CDR1 KGHDR and CDR2 SFDVKD. Between the trimmed V and J ends, which lost 6 bases and 2 bases, there was a span of 15 bases. CDR3 nucleotides: TGTGCCACCAGTCCATTTCCCGGGCGGACTAATGAAAAACTGTTTTTT. It translates to CATSPFPGRTNEKLFF.

The chain is built from TRBV24-1 and TRBJ1-5; tentatively, D is TRBD1 (6 bases). The CDR3 is made up of 17 amino acids. V shed 4 bases and J shed 1 base, with 16 bases lying between them. Germline CDR1 reads KGHDR; CDR2 reads SFDVKD. CDR3 residues: CATSEHRQAGSNQPQHF. As DNA, the CDR3 is TGTGCCACCAGTGAACATAGACAGGCGGGGAGCAATCAGCCCCAGCATTTT.

CDR3 in DNA: TGTGCCACCAGCAGAGTCAGACAGGGGGCAAGTAATGAAAAACTGTTTTTT. It yields the protein CATSRVRQGASNEKLFF. V gene TRBV15 combines with J gene TRBJ1-4, with TRBD1 matching over 10 bases. The CDR3 contains 17 residues. Germline-derived CDR1 and CDR2 are LNHNV and YYDKDF (reference sequence). Unmatched junction bases numbered 6, after V lost 1 base and J lost 4 bases.

The CDR3 spells CASSLVLVGNEKLFF. DNA of the CDR3: TGTGCCAGCAGCTTAGTATTGGTGGGGAATGAAAAACTGTTTTTT. The chain joins TRBV7-9 to TRBJ1-4; D uncertain. This CDR3 region has 15 residues. The V gene lost 1 base and the J gene lost 5 bases, with 11 bases spanning the gap. CDR1 is SEHNR, CDR2 FQNEAQ, per germline (reference sequence).

The chain uses TRBV7-2 and TRBJ2-3, with 9 bases matching TRBD2. Germline V gene lookup returns CDR1 SGHTA and CDR2 FQGNSA. The CDR3 contains 16 residues. The trim removed 6 bases at V and 2 bases at J, leaving 9 bases unmatched. The chain's CDR3 is CASRTNSGGNTDTQYF. The CDR3 coding sequence is TGTGCCAGCAGGACAAACAGCGGGGGGAACACAGATACGCAGTATTTT.

This sequence joins TRBV6-5 and TRBJ2-3; either TRBD1 or TRBD2 may supply D (5 bases each). The CDR3 has 13 amino acids. The V gene's germline CDR1 is MNHEY and CDR2 SVGAGI. V was trimmed by 2 bases and J by 4 bases, leaving 7 bases between them. The CDR3 coding sequence is TGTGCCAGCAGTTACGGGGGTGCAGATACGCAGTATTTT. Its translation: CASSYGGADTQYF.

The chain is built from TRBV7-9 and TRBJ2-5, with D unclear. CDR3 length equals 12 residues. Trimming cost V 5 bases and J 0 bases, with 4 bases left between them. Germline V gene lookup returns CDR1 SEHNR and CDR2 FQNEAQ (reference sequence). The CDR3 DNA sequence: TGTGCCAGCAGCACGGACCAAGAGACCCAGTACTTC. Protein: CASSTDQETQYF.

This rearrangement joins TRBV4-1 to TRBJ2-2; D gene ambiguous. CDR1 is MGHRA and CDR2 is YSYEKL in the germline V gene. The CDR3 extends over 17 amino acids. V lost 2 bases and J 4 bases, leaving 17 bases between the germline ends. The CDR3 spells CASSQPPSHLGTGELFF. The CDR3, as DNA: TGCGCCAGCAGCCAACCTCCGAGCCACCTGGGCACCGGGGAGCTGTTTTTT.

This clone has only a few counts. J is TRBJ1-1 and V is TRBV19; a possible D gene is TRBD1 (5 bases). Germline CDR1 reads LNHDA; CDR2 reads SQIVND (reference sequence). The CDR3 contains 11 residues. V gave up 7 bases and J gave up 4 bases, with 7 bases separating them. CDR3 DNA sequence: TGTGCCAGTACAGGGTCCACTGAAGCTTTCTTT. Translating gives CASTGSTEAFF. The full variable domain, in which reference TRBV19 and TRBJ1-1 provide the parts outside the CDR3, is DGGITQSPKYLFRKEGQNVTLSCEQNLNHDAMYWYRQDPGQGLRLIYYSQIVNDFQKGDIAEGYSVSREKKESFPLTVTSAQKNPTAFYLCASTGSTEAFFGQGTRLTVV.

A note on this clone: The sample carries other DNA sequences with the same CDR3. This chain uses TRBV7-2 with TRBJ2-7; D is undetermined. Trimming left V 6 bases short and J 1 base short, with 7 bases between. Germline assignment: CDR1 SGHTA and CDR2 FQGNSA. The CDR3 length is 12 residues. The CDR3 loop is CASSPPSYEQYF. The DNA for the CDR3 is TGTGCCAGCAGTCCACCGTCCTACGAGCAGTACTTC.

This chain joins TRBV27 and TRBJ1-5; no clear D gene. Trimming removed 9 bases from V and 7 bases from J, with 7 bases in between. Germline V gene sequence: CDR1 MNHEY, CDR2 SMNVEV (reference sequence). The CDR3 runs 10 residues. The CDR3 sequence is CARPLQPQHF. The CDR3 DNA reads as TGTGCCAGGCCACTCCAGCCCCAGCATTTT.

CDR3 coding DNA: TGCGCCAGGGAGGGGTACGGGAAACTCGTCCACGAGCAGTACTTC. It yields the protein CAREGYGKLVHEQYF. The chain uses TRBV5-1 and TRBJ2-7; D might be TRBD2 (6 bases). The V end was cut by 8 bases, the J end by 5 bases, with 23 bases between. Per the germline V gene, CDR1 is SGHRS and CDR2 is YFSETQ. This CDR3 is 15 amino acids long.

V is TRBV19 and J is TRBJ1-1; 11 bases are shared with TRBD1. From germline, CDR1 is LNHDA and CDR2 SQIVND (reference sequence). After removal of 7 bases from V and 4 bases from J, the junction contained 11 bases not matched to a gene. CDR3 length equals 16 residues. The chain's CDR3 is CASNIGQGAFSTEAFF. The CDR3 DNA reads as TGTGCCAGTAACATAGGACAGGGGGCTTTTAGCACTGAAGCTTTCTTT. The variable domain in full, with the rest retrieved from reference TRBV19 and TRBJ1-1, is DGGITQSPKYLFRKEGQNVTLSCEQNLNHDAMYWYRQDPGQGLRLIYYSQIVNDFQKGDIAEGYSVSREKKESFPLTVTSAQKNPTAFYLCASNIGQGAFSTEAFFGQGTRLTVV.

This clone was picked up a small number of times. The V gene is TRBV29-1, the J gene TRBJ1-1; 9 nucleotides match TRBD1. The germline V gene encodes CDR1 SQVTM and CDR2 ANQGSEA. Losses at the gene ends were 6 bases for V and 6 bases for J; bases not matched to a gene: 11. The CDR3 covers 14 residues. CDR3 bases: TGCAGCGTCTTGACAGGGGGAACAGTGGCTGAAGCTTTCTTT. Protein product: CSVLTGGTVAEAFF.

DNA of the CDR3: TGCGCCAGCAGCTTGGGGGCCGGGAGAGAAAACATTCAGTACTTC. It codes for CASSLGAGRENIQYF. V gene TRBV5-1 combines with J gene TRBJ2-4; possibly TRBD2 for D (6 bases). This CDR3 contains 15 residues. Germline lookup yields CDR1 SGHRS and CDR2 YFSETQ. With 0 bases removed from V and 5 bases from J, the gap between germline ends came to 12 bases.

Here the CDR3 DNA reads TGTGCCAGCTACCGGGACAGCAACACTGAAGCTTTCTTT. Amino acids: CASYRDSNTEAFF. The rearrangement joins TRBV2 to TRBJ1-1, with 7 positions matching TRBD1. Looked up from germline, CDR1 is SNHLY and CDR2 is FYNNEI. The junction had 5 bases not matched to a gene; V was cut back by 8 bases and J by 2 bases. This CDR3 contains 13 residues.

The CDR3 loop is CASSLMTGADEQFF. The CDR3 DNA is TGTGCCAGCAGCCTAATGACAGGGGCCGATGAGCAGTTCTTC. The chain couples TRBV3-1 (or the pseudogene TRBV3-2) to TRBJ2-1; 8 positions agree with TRBD1. V shed 4 bases and J 8 bases; nucleotides not matched to a gene: 7. The CDR3 consists of 14 residues. Germline V lookup: CDR1 LGHDT, CDR2 YNNKEL (reference sequence).

This chain joins TRBV6-5 and TRBJ1-4; no reliable D call. This CDR3 is built from 12 residues. Germline V gene lookup returns CDR1 MNHEY and CDR2 SVGAGI. V was clipped by 6 bases and J by 8 bases, with 10 bases between them. The CDR3 spells CASRARREKLFF. CDR3 DNA sequence: TGTGCCAGCAGAGCTCGTCGGGAAAAACTGTTTTTT.

The chain uses TRBV29-1 and TRBJ1-1, with 7 bases matching TRBD1. With 5 bases clipped from V and 5 bases from J, the junction kept 8 bases outside the gene matches. The CDR3 spans 13 residues. Germline V gives CDR1 SQVTM, CDR2 ANQGSEA. The chain's CDR3 is CSVTQGGGTEAFF. DNA of the CDR3: TGCAGCGTTACTCAGGGGGGTGGGACTGAAGCTTTCTTT.

The chain links TRBV12-5 to TRBJ1-1; the D gene is possibly TRBD1 (5 bases). The ends were cut back, 5 bases at V and 1 base at J, with 14 bases in the middle. The CDR3 length is 15 residues. Germline V CDR1 and CDR2: LGHNT, FRNRAP. The DNA of the CDR3 is TGTGCTAGTGGTCTCCTGTGGGGGGGGAACACTGAAGCTTTCTTT. Translated: CASGLLWGGNTEAFF.

This chain uses TRBV12-3 or TRBV12-4 with TRBJ1-2; D call uncertain. The CDR3 has 13 residues. Trimming took 5 bases from V and 4 from J, leaving 11 bases between them. As DNA, the CDR3 is TGTGCCAGCAGTGGTGAGGTACCCTATGGCTACACCTTC. Its protein is CASSGEVPYGYTF.

This chain links TRBV15 with TRBJ1-4; D is possibly TRBD1 (6 bases). The CDR3 has 15 residues. The V gene lost 1 base and the J gene lost 2 bases, with 8 bases spanning the gap. Per germline, CDR1 LNHNV and CDR2 YYDKDF (reference sequence). In nucleotides, the CDR3 is TGTGCCACCAGCAGAGGGACAGCGACTAATGAAAAACTGTTTTTT. It codes for CATSRGTATNEKLFF.

The chain links TRBV6-4 to TRBJ1-2; D unclear. The germline V and J ends were trimmed by 0 bases and 7 bases, with 9 bases remaining between them. Looked up from germline, CDR1 is MRHNA and CDR2 is SNTAGT. The CDR3 is 13 residues long. This chain's CDR3 is CASSDSAVRGYTF. The CDR3, as DNA: TGTGCCAGCAGTGACTCGGCAGTACGTGGCTACACCTTC.